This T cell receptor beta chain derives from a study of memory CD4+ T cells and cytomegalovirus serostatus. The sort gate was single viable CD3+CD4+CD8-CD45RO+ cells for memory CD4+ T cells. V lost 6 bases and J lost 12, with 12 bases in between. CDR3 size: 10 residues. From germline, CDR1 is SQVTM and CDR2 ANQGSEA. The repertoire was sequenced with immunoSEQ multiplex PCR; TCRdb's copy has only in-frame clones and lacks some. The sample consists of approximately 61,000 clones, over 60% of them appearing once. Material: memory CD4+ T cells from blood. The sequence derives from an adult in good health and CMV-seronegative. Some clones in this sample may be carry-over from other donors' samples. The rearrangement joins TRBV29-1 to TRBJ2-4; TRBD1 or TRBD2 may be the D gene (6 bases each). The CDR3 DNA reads TGCAGCGTGGGGGGACAAACTCAGTACTTC. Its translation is CSVGGQTQYF.